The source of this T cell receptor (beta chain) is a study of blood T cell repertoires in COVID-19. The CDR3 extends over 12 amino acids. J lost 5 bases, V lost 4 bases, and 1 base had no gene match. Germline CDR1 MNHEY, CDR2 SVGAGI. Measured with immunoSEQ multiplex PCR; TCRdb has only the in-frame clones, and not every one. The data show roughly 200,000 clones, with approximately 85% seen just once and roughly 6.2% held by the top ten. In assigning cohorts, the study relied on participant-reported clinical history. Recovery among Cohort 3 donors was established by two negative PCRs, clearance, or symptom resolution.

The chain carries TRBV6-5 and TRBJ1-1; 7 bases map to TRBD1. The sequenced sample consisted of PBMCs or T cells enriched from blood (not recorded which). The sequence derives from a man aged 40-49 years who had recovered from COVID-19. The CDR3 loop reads CASSSGGTEAFF. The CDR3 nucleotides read TGTGCCAGCAGTTCAGGGGGGACTGAAGCTTTCTTT.